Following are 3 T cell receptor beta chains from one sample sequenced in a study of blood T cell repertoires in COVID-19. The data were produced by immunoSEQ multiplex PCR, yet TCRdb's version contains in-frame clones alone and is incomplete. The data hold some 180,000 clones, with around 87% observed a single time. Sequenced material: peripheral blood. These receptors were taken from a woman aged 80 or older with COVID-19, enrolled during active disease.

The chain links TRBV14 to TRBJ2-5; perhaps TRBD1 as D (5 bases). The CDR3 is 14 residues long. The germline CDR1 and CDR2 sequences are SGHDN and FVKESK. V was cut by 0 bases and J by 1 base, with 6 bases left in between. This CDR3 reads CASSQDRVQETQYF. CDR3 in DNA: TGTGCCAGCAGCCAAGACAGGGTCCAAGAGACCCAGTACTTC.

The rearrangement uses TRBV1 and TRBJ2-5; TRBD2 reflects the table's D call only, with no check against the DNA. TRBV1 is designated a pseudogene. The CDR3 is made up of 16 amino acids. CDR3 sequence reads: CTSSQTGTRLRETQYF. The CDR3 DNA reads TGCACCAGCAGCCAAACGGGAACACGATTACGGGAGACCCAGTACTTC.

The CDR3 spells CASSPGGIQETQYF. Here the CDR3 DNA reads TGTGCCAGCTCACCCGGAGGGATCCAAGAGACCCAGTACTTC. V gene TRBV18 combines with J gene TRBJ2-5; D is perhaps TRBD2 (6 bases). Germline assignment: CDR1 KGHSH and CDR2 LQKENI. This CDR3 region has 14 residues. Trimming left V 3 bases short and J 1 base short, with 9 bases between.